This T cell receptor beta chain was sequenced during a study of blood T cells in healthy people across ages. A second roughly 7 to 12 cycle PCR used barcoded and J-beta primers. A template-switch adaptor containing 12 random nucleotides labeled each cDNA molecule. Each single sample gave us at least 3 million CDR3-containing paired-end reads. Using its own MiXCR run on the 5' RACE reads, TCRdb lists one record per CDR3 protein. Altogether fewer than 700,000 distinct CDR3 sequences are present, 40% to 50% being singletons, with the ten largest covering 30%. As for this clonotype: The antigen is undetermined.

Study results and caveats: Measured against age, TCR beta diversity per million T cells decreased in a roughly linear manner. From one million sequenced T cells, diversity estimates were lower bounds.

The J segment lost 2 bases and the V segment lost 0 bases, leaving 14 bases of the junction unmatched. Germline lookup yields CDR1 LGHNA and CDR2 YSLEER. The CDR3 extends over 20 amino acids. Sequenced material: blood. The chain recombines TRBV4-3 with TRBJ2-3; TRBD2 matches at 10 bases. The clonotype originates from an older man in good health. The CDR3 DNA reads TGCGCCAGCAGCCAAGATGTAGCGGGGGGACTCTCACTCCACACAGATACGCAGTATTTT. Protein product: CASSQDVAGGLSLHTDTQYF.